The 20 T cell receptor beta chains below come from one sample, sequenced in a study of blood T cells in healthy people across ages. Alongside a J-beta primer mix, a sample-barcoded 5' primer served in a second PCR lasting about 6 to 12 cycles. TCRdb independently ran MiXCR on the 5' RACE reads; one entry per CDR3 protein. The sample has more than 750,000 distinct CDR3 sequences; around 29% are singletons. The same sample was also studied in work on T cells of mothers and their children.

The sequenced material came from blood. Receptors originate from a woman between 40 and 50 years old in good health.

Regarding this clonotype: A junction end diverges from the germline sequence, so it may reflect a read error. The chain uses TRBV28 and TRBJ1-5, with 7 bases identical to TRBD1. The germline gives CDR1 MDHEN, CDR2 SYDVKM. There are 13 residues in the CDR3. CDR3 amino acids: CASSQDRNRPQHF. The CDR3 DNA reads TGTGCCAGCAGCCAGGACAGGAATCGGCCCCAGCATTTT.

As for this clonotype: This may stem from a read error, because a much larger clone lies one nucleotide away. The chain joins TRBV20-1 to TRBJ2-5, with 10 positions matching TRBD2. This CDR3 contains 14 residues. The germline V gene has CDR1 DFQATT and CDR2 SNEGSKA (reference sequence). CDR3 sequence (DNA): TGCAGTGCTAGTCCTAGCGGGGGAAGTGAGACCCGGTACTTC. Amino acids: CSASPSGGSETRYF.

This clonotype was observed a few times. This chain joins TRBV27 and TRBJ1-1; 9 bases align to TRBD1. CDR1 is MNHEY and CDR2 is SMNVEV in the germline V gene (reference sequence). The ends lost 6 bases at V and 4 bases at J; junction bases unmatched: 12. The CDR3 consists of 16 residues. Here the CDR3 DNA reads TGTGCCAGCAGGCAACCGGGACAGGGCTGGGGCACTGAAGCTTTCTTT. Translated, it gives CASRQPGQGWGTEAFF.

This clonotype was picked up a small number of times. This chain uses TRBV11-2 with TRBJ2-7, with D tentatively TRBD1 (5 bases). The CDR3 loop spans 13 amino acids. V was trimmed by 5 bases and J by 1 base, leaving 9 bases between them. Germline values: CDR1 SGHAT, CDR2 FQNNGV. CDR3 bases: TGTGCCAGCAGCAAGACAGATTCCTACGAGCAGTACTTC. The encoded protein is CASSKTDSYEQYF. Full variable domain (outside the CDR3, taken from reference TRBV11-2 and TRBJ2-7): EAGVAQSPRYKIIEKRQSVAFWCNPISGHATLYWYQQILGQGPKLLIQFQNNGVVDDSQLPKDRFSAERLKGVDSTLKIQPAKLEDSAVYLCASSKTDSYEQYFGPGTRLTVT.

Of note for this clonotype: This may stem from a read error, because a much larger clone lies one nucleotide away. The rearrangement uses TRBV10-3 and TRBJ2-1, with 9 bases matching TRBD2. V shed 6 bases, J shed 8 bases, and the junction held 8 bases outside the gene matches. Germline V gene sequence: CDR1 ENHRY, CDR2 SYGVKD. CDR3 size: 14 residues. The CDR3: CAIRERGARDEQFF. Written as DNA, the CDR3 is TGTGCCATCAGGGAGCGGGGGGCTCGCGATGAGCAGTTCTTC.

The chain is built from TRBV20-1 and TRBJ2-2; TRBD1 is a possible D gene (6 bases). CDR1 and CDR2 (germline): DFQATT, SNEGSKA (reference sequence). CDR3 length: 14 residues. V lost 0 bases, J lost 2 bases, and 7 bases lay in between. In nucleotides, the CDR3 is TGCAGTGCTAGAGAGGGGGCTAACACCGGGGAGCTGTTTTTT. Its protein product is CSAREGANTGELFF.

Comments on this clonotype: A read error may account for a junction end that differs from germline. This chain joins TRBV7-8 and TRBJ1-2, with unresolved D. CDR3 size: 12 residues. The germline CDR1 and CDR2 sequences are SGHVS and FQNEAQ. CDR3 protein: CAGRPLGHGYTF. The CDR3, as DNA: TGTGCCGGCAGACCTCTGGGCCATGGCTACACCTTC.

This clonotype was picked up a small number of times. This chain joins TRBV12-3 or TRBV12-4 and TRBJ1-1; weak D call: TRBD1 (6 bases). The V gene lost 5 bases and the J gene lost 0 bases, with 10 bases spanning the gap. The CDR3 runs 14 residues. The CDR3: CASSMTGMNTEAFF. CDR3 nucleotides: TGTGCCAGCAGTATGACAGGAATGAACACTGAAGCTTTCTTT.

On this clonotype itself: Its ends do not fully match the called genes, so a read error is possible. This chain connects TRBV7-9 to TRBJ1-4; D is undetermined. Germline V gives CDR1 SEHNR, CDR2 FQNEAQ (reference sequence). The CDR3 loop spans 14 amino acids. CDR3 in amino acids: CASSLAGSNERLFF. CDR3 in DNA: TGTGCCAGCAGCTTAGCAGGGAGTAATGAAAGACTGTTTTTT.

The chain links TRBV2 to TRBJ2-7; TRBD1 matches 7 bases. The CDR3 contains 14 residues. Germline V lookup: CDR1 SNHLY, CDR2 FYNNEI. V gave up 3 bases and J gave up 4 bases; unmatched junction bases: 6. The CDR3 coding sequence is TGTGCCAGCAGTGAGATCGACAGGGCGTACGAGCAGTACTTC. Protein: CASSEIDRAYEQYF.

Many counts were recorded for this clonotype. The rearrangement joins TRBV7-9 to TRBJ2-5; TRBD2 is a possible D gene (5 bases). V lost 7 bases to trimming and J lost 6 bases, with 15 bases between them. Per germline, CDR1 SEHNR and CDR2 FQNEAQ (reference sequence). CDR3 length equals 13 residues. CDR3 sequence (DNA): TGTGCCAGCAAATCGGGGTACGGTCAGACCCAGTACTTC. Residues: CASKSGYGQTQYF. The full variable domain, with the rest looked up from reference TRBV7-9 and TRBJ2-5, is DTGVSQNPRHKITKRGQNVTFRCDPISEHNRLYWYRQTLGQGPEFLTYFQNEAQLEKSRLLSDRFSAERPKGSFSTLEIQRTEQGDSAMYLCASKSGYGQTQYFGPGTRLLVL.

This clonotype showed up just a few times. The chain uses TRBV5-1 and TRBJ2-2; D may be TRBD1 (5 bases). Trimming stripped 3 bases from V and 7 bases from J, with 10 bases between. CDR1 and CDR2 (germline): SGHRS, YFSETQ. This CDR3 contains 13 residues. CDR3 amino acids: CASSWEGDGELFF. The CDR3 DNA reads TGCGCCAGCAGCTGGGAAGGGGACGGGGAGCTGTTTTTT.

This clonotype was seen at least ten times. The rearrangement joins TRBV28 to TRBJ2-4, with D unresolved. Per the germline V gene, CDR1 is MDHEN and CDR2 is SYDVKM. Trimming left V 1 base short and J 7 bases short, with 14 bases between. CDR3 length equals 15 residues. CDR3 DNA: TGTGCCAGCAGTTTATCGGTCTTAGGAAACAACATTCAGTACTTC. Translated: CASSLSVLGNNIQYF.

This clonotype was recorded a few times. This chain joins TRBV7-2 and TRBJ2-7; D might be TRBD1 (6 bases). V lost 4 bases and J lost 3, with 13 bases in between. CDR1 is SGHTA, CDR2 FQGNSA, per germline. This CDR3 has 14 amino acids. This CDR3 is CASSWTVYDYEQYF. The CDR3 nucleotides read TGTGCCAGCAGCTGGACAGTTTACGACTACGAGCAGTACTTC.

The genes are TRBV5-1 and TRBJ2-7; TRBD1 matches at 7 bases. The CDR3 has 16 amino acids. Losses at the gene ends were 2 bases for V and 5 bases for J; bases not matched to a gene: 13. CDR1 and CDR2 from the germline V gene are SGHRS and YFSETQ. This CDR3 reads CASSLSQGLFGDEQYF. CDR3 sequence (DNA): TGCGCCAGCAGCTTATCACAGGGGCTATTCGGCGACGAGCAGTACTTC.

The chain recombines TRBV7-9 with TRBJ1-4; unclear D gene. V lost 3 bases and J lost 8, with 10 bases in between. The CDR3 loop spans 13 amino acids. Germline-derived CDR1 and CDR2 are SEHNR and FQNEAQ (reference sequence). The chain's CDR3 is CASSLYAAEKLFF. The CDR3 bases are TGTGCCAGCAGCTTGTACGCGGCGGAAAAACTGTTTTTT. Full variable domain (outside the CDR3, taken from reference TRBV7-9 and TRBJ1-4): DTGVSQNPRHKITKRGQNVTFRCDPISEHNRLYWYRQTLGQGPEFLTYFQNEAQLEKSRLLSDRFSAERPKGSFSTLEIQRTEQGDSAMYLCASSLYAAEKLFFGSGTQLSVL.

This clonotype was seen ten or more times. The J gene is TRBJ2-3, the V gene TRBV12-3 or TRBV12-4, with a possible D match to TRBD1 (5 bases). The CDR3 is 16 amino acids. The V end was cut by 5 bases, the J end by 5 bases, with 20 bases between. The chain's CDR3 is CASSPLGRGAKDTQYF. CDR3 bases: TGTGCCAGCAGTCCACTGGGGCGTGGGGCGAAAGATACGCAGTATTTT.

On this clonotype: In this CDR3 the conserved last residue, phenylalanine or tryptophan, is missing, so a read error is likely. V usage is TRBV5-1 and J usage is TRBJ2-7; D remains unclear. This CDR3 has 12 residues. Germline V lookup: CDR1 SGHRS, CDR2 YFSETQ. The ends were cut back, 0 bases at V and 2 bases at J, with 3 bases in the middle. The CDR3 region is CASSLGAYEQYC. As DNA, the CDR3 is TGCGCCAGCAGCTTGGGGGCCTACGAGCAGTACTGC.

This clonotype occurred a few times. This rearrangement joins TRBV5-1 to TRBJ2-5; TRBD2 agrees at 15 bases. The CDR3 totals 16 residues. With V trimmed by 3 bases and J by 5 bases, 5 bases remained unmatched. CDR1 and CDR2 (germline): SGHRS, YFSETQ. The CDR3 nucleotides read TGCGCCAGCAGCTCGGGACTAGCGGGGGGCCCTGAGACCCAGTACTTC. Translation gives CASSSGLAGGPETQYF.

This clonotype has only a few counts. This chain joins TRBV7-6 and TRBJ2-5, with a weak D call TRBD2 (5 bases). Matching the DNA end better, TRBJ2-7 makes the J call doubtful. In germline, CDR1 is SGHVS, CDR2 FNYEAQ. CDR3 length: 13 residues. CDR3 coding DNA: TGTGCCAGCAGCTTAGCTACGGGGTCCGAGCAGTACTTC. This encodes CASSLATGSEQYF.